Shown below are 25 T cell receptor beta chains from a single sample sequenced in a study of T cell changes during pregnancy in multiple sclerosis. The table came from immunoSEQ multiplex PCR; TCRdb's copy has only in-frame clones and leaves some out. The sample lists roughly 42,000 clones, approximately 91% occurring once. The sequencing here drew on CD4+ T cells from peripheral blood mononuclear cells, taken in the first trimester of pregnancy. The source is a female donor with multiple sclerosis, enrolled in a pregnancy study.

The rearrangement uses TRBV4-2 and TRBJ2-5; TRBD2 matches at 10 bases. V dropped 1 base and J dropped 2; count of bases not matched to a gene: 7. This CDR3 contains 17 residues. CDR1 and CDR2 from the germline V gene are LGHNA and YNFKEQ. The CDR3 spells CASSQVGGLADQETQYF. The CDR3 DNA reads TGTGCCAGCAGCCAAGTCGGAGGACTAGCGGATCAAGAGACCCAGTACTTC.

The V gene is TRBV6-1, the J gene TRBJ2-7, with 9 bases that match TRBD1. The germline CDR1 and CDR2 sequences are MNHNS and SASEGT. CDR3 length equals 13 residues. The J segment lost 0 bases and the V segment lost 6 bases, leaving 0 bases of the junction unmatched. CDR3 DNA: TGTGCCAGCAGGGGACAGGGCTCCTACGAGCAGTACTTC. It yields the protein CASRGQGSYEQYF.

The genes are TRBV5-1 and TRBJ2-4; 7 bases match TRBD2. The germline V gene encodes CDR1 SGHRS and CDR2 YFSETQ. V lost 1 base, J lost 7 bases, and 5 bases stayed unmatched. This CDR3 has 14 residues. CDR3 DNA: TGCGCCAGCAGCTTGCAGTCCGGGGGGAACATTCAGTACTTC. Protein sequence: CASSLQSGGNIQYF. The entire variable domain, with the rest obtained from reference TRBV5-1 and TRBJ2-4, is as follows: KAGVTQTPRYLIKTRGQQVTLSCSPISGHRSVSWYQQTPGQGLQFLFEYFSETQRNKGNFPGRFSGRQFSNSRSEMNVSTLELGDSALYLCASSLQSGGNIQYFGAGTRLSVL.

The sample holds a few counts of this clone. This chain joins TRBV2 and TRBJ2-1; D is perhaps TRBD2 (7 bases). Trimming shortened V by 0 bases and J by 9 bases, and 12 bases separated the two germline ends. This CDR3 has 14 amino acids. Germline assignment: CDR1 SNHLY and CDR2 FYNNEI. This CDR3 is CASSEAGGQVEQFF. CDR3 DNA: TGTGCCAGCAGTGAAGCGGGGGGGCAGGTTGAGCAGTTCTTC.

The chain employs TRBV19 and TRBJ1-1; 9 bases fit TRBD1. V lost 5 bases and J lost 0; bases outside the gene matches: 7. The CDR3 is 16 amino acids. In germline, CDR1 is LNHDA, CDR2 SQIVND (reference sequence). CDR3 residues: CASSSGTGRVNTEAFF. The CDR3, as DNA: TGTGCCAGTAGTTCCGGGACAGGGAGGGTGAACACTGAAGCTTTCTTT.

The rearrangement joins TRBV5-1 to TRBJ2-6; TRBD2 matches 8 bases. V shed 1 base, J shed 0 bases, and the junction held 6 bases outside the gene matches. CDR3 size: 18 residues. Germline values: CDR1 SGHRS, CDR2 YFSETQ. The CDR3 protein is CASSLWLAGRSGANVLTF. CDR3 coding DNA: TGCGCCAGCAGCTTGTGGCTAGCGGGCCGCTCTGGGGCCAACGTCCTGACTTTC. Looking up the rest from reference TRBV5-1 and TRBJ2-6 gives the full variable domain: KAGVTQTPRYLIKTRGQQVTLSCSPISGHRSVSWYQQTPGQGLQFLFEYFSETQRNKGNFPGRFSGRQFSNSRSEMNVSTLELGDSALYLCASSLWLAGRSGANVLTFGAGSRLTVL.

The chain couples TRBV5-4 to TRBJ2-2; 8 positions agree with TRBD2. The CDR3 length is 16 residues. Germline CDR1 is SGHNT and CDR2 is YYREEE (reference sequence). J gave up 1 base and V 4 bases, and 6 bases lay outside the gene matches. CDR3 sequence: CASSPSGTRNTGELFF. CDR3 coding DNA: TGTGCCAGCAGCCCCTCCGGGACTAGGAACACCGGGGAGCTGTTTTTT.

This rearrangement joins TRBV5-8 to TRBJ1-1, with D perhaps matching TRBD1 (5 bases). CDR1 SGHTS and CDR2 YDEGEE come from the germline V gene. Trimming stripped 1 base from V and 2 bases from J, with 15 bases between. The CDR3 has 16 amino acids. The CDR3 here is CASSLTAGRPNTEAFF. In DNA form, the CDR3 reads TGTGCCAGCAGCTTGACAGCAGGGCGACCCAACACTGAAGCTTTCTTT.

This chain uses TRBV19 with TRBJ2-3; D may be TRBD1 (6 bases). The CDR3 has 16 amino acids. Deletions cut 3 bases from V and 0 bases from J, with 13 bases between. CDR1 and CDR2 from the germline V gene are LNHDA and SQIVND (reference sequence). The CDR3 loop is CASSIMGALSTDTQYF. CDR3 nucleotides: TGTGCCAGTAGTATCATGGGGGCGCTTAGCACAGATACGCAGTATTTT.

The chain joins TRBV4-1 to TRBJ1-2; TRBD1 agrees at 12 bases. The CDR3 totals 15 residues. Germline trimming cut 4 bases from V and 6 bases from J; bases unmatched to any gene: 6. Germline V gene sequence: CDR1 MGHRA, CDR2 YSYEKL. CDR3 sequence: CASSRRDRGLDGYTF. CDR3 nucleotide sequence: TGCGCCAGCAGCCGCCGGGACAGGGGGCTGGATGGCTACACCTTC.

The chain recombines TRBV6-1 with TRBJ1-2; 9 nucleotides align to TRBD1. Unmatched junction bases numbered 4, after V lost 2 bases and J lost 6 bases. The CDR3 consists of 14 residues. From germline, CDR1 is MNHNS and CDR2 SASEGT. This chain's CDR3 is CASSELTGGDGYTF. CDR3 bases: TGTGCCAGCAGTGAATTGACAGGGGGAGATGGCTACACCTTC.

V gene TRBV19 combines with J gene TRBJ2-6; 8 bases align to TRBD1. Germline V gives CDR1 LNHDA, CDR2 SQIVND (reference sequence). V was clipped by 4 bases and J by 0 bases; unmatched bases: 8. CDR3 length: 18 residues. CDR3 nucleotides: TGTGCCAGTAGTACCCTCAGGGGGCTTAGCTCTGGGGCCAACGTCCTGACTTTC. Amino acids: CASSTLRGLSSGANVLTF.

This clone was picked up one time. The chain links TRBV5-1 to TRBJ2-2; 8 nucleotides agree with TRBD1. Germline assignment: CDR1 SGHRS and CDR2 YFSETQ. The CDR3 has 15 amino acids. Trimming at V came to 0 bases and at J to 5 bases, leaving 3 bases not matched to a gene. The CDR3 nucleotides are TGCGCCAGCAGCTTGGACAGGGGGAGGACCGGGGAGCTGTTTTTT. As protein: CASSLDRGRTGELFF.

The J gene is TRBJ1-5, the V gene TRBV6-6; 8 bases agree with TRBD1. The junction had 5 bases not matched to a gene; V was cut back by 2 bases and J by 2 bases. Germline CDR1 reads MNHNY; CDR2 reads SVGAGI (reference sequence). The CDR3 is 16 amino acids. CDR3 coding DNA: TGTGCCAGCAGTTACGGTACAGGGGGAGGCAATCAGCCCCAGCATTTT. Translation gives CASSYGTGGGNQPQHF.

V is TRBV2 and J is TRBJ1-5; 8 bases fit TRBD1. Germline V gene sequence: CDR1 SNHLY, CDR2 FYNNEI. The CDR3 covers 14 residues. V lost 6 bases, J lost 6 bases, and 7 bases stayed unmatched. In DNA form, the CDR3 reads TGTGCCAGCAGCCAGACAGGGGTTGGTCAGCCCCAGCATTTT. Translation gives CASSQTGVGQPQHF.

The chain is built from TRBV10-3 and TRBJ2-7, with TRBD1 identical over 8 bases. This CDR3 contains 17 residues. The J segment lost 2 bases and the V segment lost 0 bases, leaving 9 bases of the junction unmatched. From germline, CDR1 is ENHRY and CDR2 SYGVKD. The DNA of the CDR3 is TGTGCCATCAGTGAGTCGATTTGGGACAGGAGGCCCTACGAGCAGTACTTC. It codes for CAISESIWDRRPYEQYF.

This rearrangement joins TRBV27 to TRBJ1-5; D is ambiguous. Deletions cut 5 bases from V and 4 bases from J, with 9 bases between. CDR1 and CDR2 (germline): MNHEY, SMNVEV (reference sequence). This CDR3 region has 13 residues. CDR3 sequence (DNA): TGTGCCAGCAGTCAACGGGGTAATCAGCCCCAGCATTTT. As protein: CASSQRGNQPQHF.

V and J are TRBV6-1 and TRBJ2-3, with 12 positions matching TRBD2. Unmatched junction bases numbered 2, after V lost 5 bases and J lost 5 bases. The CDR3 spans 14 residues. Germline assignment: CDR1 MNHNS and CDR2 SASEGT. For the CDR3, the DNA is TGTGCCAGCAGTCAGACTAGCGGGAGAGATACGCAGTATTTT. This sequence encodes CASSQTSGRDTQYF.

The genes are TRBV4-2 and TRBJ1-4, with TRBD1 matching 10 bases. After removal of 8 bases from V and 3 bases from J, the junction contained 9 bases not matched to a gene. Germline values: CDR1 LGHNA, CDR2 YNFKEQ. The CDR3 contains 16 residues. In DNA form, the CDR3 reads TGTGCCAGCGCACTATCAGGGACAGGGGCTAATGAAAAACTGTTTTTT. Translated, it gives CASALSGTGANEKLFF.

The chain is built from TRBV7-2 and TRBJ2-5, with D maybe TRBD2 (7 bases). The J call is uncertain, as TRBJ2-7 better fits the DNA end. The V gene's germline CDR1 is SGHTA and CDR2 FQGNSA. The length of the CDR3 is 15 residues. Here the CDR3 reads CASSFRGADSYEQYF. In DNA form, the CDR3 reads TGTGCCAGCAGCTTTCGGGGGGCGGACTCCTACGAGCAGTACTTC.

The V gene is TRBV15, the J gene TRBJ2-5; D might be TRBD2 (6 bases). CDR3 size: 14 residues. CDR1 LNHNV and CDR2 YYDKDF come from the germline V gene (reference sequence). With 3 bases removed from V and 3 bases from J, the gap between germline ends came to 11 bases. Here the CDR3 reads CATSSGDLKETQYF. The CDR3 region has the DNA TGTGCCACCAGCAGCGGGGACTTAAAAGAGACCCAGTACTTC.

The J gene is TRBJ1-2, the V gene TRBV29-1; 8 nucleotides match TRBD1. The germline V gene has CDR1 SQVTM and CDR2 ANQGSEA. This CDR3 region has 13 residues. V shed 6 bases and J 6 bases; nucleotides not matched to a gene: 9. Here the CDR3 reads CSVRWTGRNGYTF. DNA for the CDR3: TGCAGCGTGAGGTGGACAGGGAGGAATGGCTACACCTTC.

As for this clone: This specimen includes other DNA sequences encoding the same CDR3. The genes are TRBV5-1 and TRBJ2-5, with D perhaps matching TRBD2 (5 bases). Germline lookup yields CDR1 SGHRS and CDR2 YFSETQ. V lost 1 base and J 1 base, leaving 8 bases between the germline ends. The CDR3 runs to 14 residues. DNA of the CDR3: TGCGCCAGCAGCTTGCGCGGACTCCAAGAGACCCAGTACTTC. Amino acids: CASSLRGLQETQYF.

V usage is TRBV7-6 and J usage is TRBJ2-3; the D is unclear. V was cut by 5 bases and J by 5 bases, with 14 bases left in between. In germline, CDR1 is SGHVS, CDR2 FNYEAQ. CDR3 size: 14 residues. For the CDR3, the DNA is TGTGCCAGCAGCCAGCCAGGCCCTGGAGATACGCAGTATTTT. Its translation is CASSQPGPGDTQYF.

V is TRBV19 and J is TRBJ2-7; TRBD1 agrees at 9 bases. The CDR3 sequence is 15 residues long. V dropped 2 bases and J dropped 5; count of bases not matched to a gene: 7. Germline V gene lookup returns CDR1 LNHDA and CDR2 SQIVND (reference sequence). The CDR3 here is CASSIPGQGNHEQYF. The CDR3 DNA reads as TGTGCCAGTAGTATACCGGGACAGGGTAACCACGAGCAGTACTTC.